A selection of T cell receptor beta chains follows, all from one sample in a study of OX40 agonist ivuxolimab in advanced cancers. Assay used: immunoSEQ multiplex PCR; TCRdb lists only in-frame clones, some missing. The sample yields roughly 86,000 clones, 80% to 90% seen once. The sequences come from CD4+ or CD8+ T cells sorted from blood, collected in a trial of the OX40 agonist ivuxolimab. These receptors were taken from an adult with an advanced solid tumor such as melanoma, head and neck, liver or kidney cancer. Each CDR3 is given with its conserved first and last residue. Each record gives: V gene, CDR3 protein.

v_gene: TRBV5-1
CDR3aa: CASSFIAGSGEQFF

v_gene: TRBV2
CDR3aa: CASSDDFSGGLGLSTDTQYF

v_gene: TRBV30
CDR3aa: CAWRFGADTQYF

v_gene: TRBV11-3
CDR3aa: CASSLGRLAGERGHNEQFF

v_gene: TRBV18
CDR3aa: CASSPLMGDHNEQFF

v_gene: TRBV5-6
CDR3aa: CASSFRIGTNYGYTF

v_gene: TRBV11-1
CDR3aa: CASSKKNTEAFF

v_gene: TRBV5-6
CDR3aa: CASSLFGLAGGIGYEQYF

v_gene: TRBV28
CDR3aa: CASSTRTGYQPQHF

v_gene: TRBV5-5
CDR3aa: CASSLGASGSFDEQYF

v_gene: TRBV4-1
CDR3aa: CASSPFADTPGTQYF

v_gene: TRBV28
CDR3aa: CASSVPGSRRHEQFF

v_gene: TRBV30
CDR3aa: CAWSSPRPPYEQYF

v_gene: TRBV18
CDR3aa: CASSVSGDTEAFF

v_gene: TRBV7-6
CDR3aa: CASSLRAGFEQYF

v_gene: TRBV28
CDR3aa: CASIGGGSYGYTF

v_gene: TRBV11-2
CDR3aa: CASSLGDRDEEKLFF

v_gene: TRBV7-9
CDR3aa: CASSLTGGTSPLHF